These 9 T cell receptor beta chains share one sample of origin, sequenced in a study of T cells in Graves' hyperthyroidism and ophthalmopathy. Using RNA transcripts as the source, TCR beta CDR3 regions were amplified. The TCR CDR3 first-round RT-PCR relied on the HTBI primer set. TCRdb re-analysed the multiplex PCR reads in MiXCR, keeping a single row per CDR3 protein. The sample includes some 300,000 distinct CDR3 sequences, 16% seen only once; the top ten take around a third. Material: blood. These receptors were obtained from a young man with Graves' hyperthyroidism.

There are many counts of this clonotype. The chain couples TRBV7-9 to TRBJ2-5; 10 bases align to TRBD1. From germline, CDR1 is SEHNR and CDR2 FQNEAQ (reference sequence). The trim removed 6 bases at V and 5 bases at J, leaving 12 bases unmatched. This CDR3 spans 16 amino acids. The CDR3 DNA follows: TGTGCCAGCAGGCGAACGAAGACAGGGGGCCAGGAGACCCAGTACTTC. This translates into CASRRTKTGGQETQYF.

The V gene is TRBV6-1, the J gene TRBJ2-1, with D possibly called TRBD1 or TRBD2 (5 bases each). The length of the CDR3 is 13 residues. V gave up 2 bases and J gave up 6 bases, with 8 bases separating them. The V gene's germline CDR1 is MNHNS and CDR2 SASEGT. The CDR3 loop is CASSERDPNEQFF. Written as DNA, the CDR3 is TGTGCCAGCAGTGAAAGGGACCCCAATGAGCAGTTCTTC.

With respect to this clonotype: One junction end disagrees with the germline gene, perhaps due to a read error. The V and J genes are TRBV5-1 and TRBJ2-5; 10 bases match TRBD2. From germline, CDR1 is SGHRS and CDR2 YFSETQ. The CDR3 extends over 19 amino acids. CDR3 DNA: TGCGCCAGCAGCTTGCGGCTAGCGGGAGTGCGAACCCCCAAAGAGACCCTGTACTTC. Protein sequence: CASSLRLAGVRTPKETLYF. The full variable domain, its missing parts supplied by reference TRBV5-1 and TRBJ2-5, is KAGVTQTPRYLIKTRGQQVTLSCSPISGHRSVSWYQQTPGQGLQFLFEYFSETQRNKGNFPGRFSGRQFSNSRSEMNVSTLELGDSALYLCASSLRLAGVRTPKETLYFGPGTRLLVL.

The gene calls are TRBV7-9 and TRBJ2-5, with D uncertain. Trimming stripped 8 bases from V and 5 bases from J, with 18 bases between. The CDR3 totals 14 residues. Germline lookup yields CDR1 SEHNR and CDR2 FQNEAQ (reference sequence). CDR3 amino acids: CASARQSMGETQYF. The CDR3 DNA is TGTGCCAGCGCCCGGCAGAGTATGGGGGAGACCCAGTACTTC.

V is TRBV7-9 and J is TRBJ1-1, with TRBD1 as a possible D gene (6 bases). The CDR3 is 14 amino acids. Germline assignment: CDR1 SEHNR and CDR2 FQNEAQ (reference sequence). The V end was cut by 1 base, the J end by 1 base, with 7 bases between. The CDR3 DNA is TGTGCCAGCAGCTTAGTACAGGGGAACACTGAAGCTTTCTTT. It encodes CASSLVQGNTEAFF.

This clonotype showed up many times. This chain joins TRBV3-1 and TRBJ2-5; D perhaps matches TRBD2 (6 bases). Per the germline V gene, CDR1 is LGHDT and CDR2 is YNNKEL (reference sequence). The V and J ends lost 4 bases and 5 bases respectively, with 14 bases between them. The CDR3 runs to 14 residues. CDR3 sequence: CASSLRLDLETQYF. The CDR3 coding sequence is TGTGCCAGCAGCCTGCGACTAGATTTGGAGACCCAGTACTTC.

This clonotype was picked up many times. The J gene is TRBJ2-1, the V gene TRBV2; D ambiguous. The CDR3 sequence is 14 residues long. Germline V CDR1 and CDR2: SNHLY, FYNNEI. Between the trimmed V and J ends, which lost 6 bases and 1 base, there was a span of 10 bases. In DNA form, the CDR3 reads TGTGCCAGCAGACAGCTACCTTCCTACAATGAGCAGTTCTTC. It encodes CASRQLPSYNEQFF.

The chain links TRBV20-1 to TRBJ2-7, with 10 nucleotides matching TRBD1. Per germline, CDR1 DFQATT and CDR2 SNEGSKA (reference sequence). CDR3 size: 14 residues. Trimming took 2 bases from V and 4 from J; bases not matched to a gene: 5. The CDR3 loop is CSARLDRGRYEQYF. The CDR3 nucleotides are TGCAGTGCTAGATTAGACAGGGGGCGGTACGAGCAGTACTTC.

The rearrangement links TRBV20-1 to TRBJ1-2; D is undetermined. CDR1 is DFQATT and CDR2 is SNEGSKA in the germline V gene (reference sequence). The length of the CDR3 is 13 residues. With 4 bases removed from V and 3 bases from J, the gap between germline ends came to 12 bases. The CDR3 region has the DNA TGCAGTGCTATAGGGCGAACGGACTATGGCTACACCTTC. Translation gives CSAIGRTDYGYTF.